This T cell receptor beta chain was recovered during a study of Graves' ophthalmopathy and Graves' hyperthyroidism. Study-wide background: The authors collected peripheral blood at initial diagnosis, before any treatment.

Broader study findings: Blood contained most expanded thyroid clonotypes exceeding 0.001 frequency.

Per the germline V gene, CDR1 is SGHVS and CDR2 is FQNEAQ. CDR3 length: 16 residues. V dropped 5 bases and J dropped 3 bases, with 17 bases sitting between them. In this cohort's terms, stable hyperthyroidism meant no ophthalmopathy by 18 months of follow-up. Clinical symptoms, serum thyroxine, TRAb, thyroid ultrasound and orbital computed tomography determined diagnosis. In this sample, this clonotype turned up many times. What it binds is not known. TCR beta CDR3 regions were amplified from RNA transcripts. Investigators did first-round RT-PCR with HTBI primers, then second-round multiplex PCR. MiXCR, run by TCRdb on the multiplex PCR reads, gives a single entry per CDR3 protein. Of hundreds of thousands of distinct CDR3 sequences in the sample, 22% are singletons; the top ten hold roughly 6.9%.

What was sequenced was peripheral blood. This receptor was obtained from a woman younger than 35 with stable Graves' hyperthyroidism. Some clones in this sample may be carry-over from other donors' samples. The chain couples TRBV7-8 to TRBJ1-5; possible D gene TRBD1, 5 bases. CDR3 in amino acids: CASSQNRTIANQPQHF. The DNA for the CDR3 is TGTGCCAGCAGCCAGAACAGGACTATCGCCAATCAGCCCCAGCATTTT.